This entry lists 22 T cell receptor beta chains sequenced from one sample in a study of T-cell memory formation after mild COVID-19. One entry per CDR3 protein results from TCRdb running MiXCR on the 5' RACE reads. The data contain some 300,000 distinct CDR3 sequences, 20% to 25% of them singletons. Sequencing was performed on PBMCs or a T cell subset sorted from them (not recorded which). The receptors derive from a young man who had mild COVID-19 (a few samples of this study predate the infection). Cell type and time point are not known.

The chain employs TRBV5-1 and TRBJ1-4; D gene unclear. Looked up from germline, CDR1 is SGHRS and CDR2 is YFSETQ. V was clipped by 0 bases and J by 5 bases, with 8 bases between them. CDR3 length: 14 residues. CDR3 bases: TGCGCCAGCAGCTTGGGTCTGGGCAATGAAAAACTGTTTTTT. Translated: CASSLGLGNEKLFF.

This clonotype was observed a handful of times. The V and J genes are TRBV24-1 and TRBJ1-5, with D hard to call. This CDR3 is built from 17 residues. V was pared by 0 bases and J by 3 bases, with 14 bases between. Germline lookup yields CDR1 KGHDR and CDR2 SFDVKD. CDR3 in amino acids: CATSDLLGRSYNQPQHF. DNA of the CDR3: TGTGCCACCAGTGATTTGCTAGGGCGGTCTTACAATCAGCCCCAGCATTTT.

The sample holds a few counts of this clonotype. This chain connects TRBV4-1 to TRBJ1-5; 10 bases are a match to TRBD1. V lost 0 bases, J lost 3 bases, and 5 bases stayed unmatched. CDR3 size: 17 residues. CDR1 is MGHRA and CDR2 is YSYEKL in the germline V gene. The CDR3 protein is CASSQDPGQGTNQPQHF. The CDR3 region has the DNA TGCGCCAGCAGCCAAGATCCGGGACAGGGGACCAATCAGCCCCAGCATTTT.

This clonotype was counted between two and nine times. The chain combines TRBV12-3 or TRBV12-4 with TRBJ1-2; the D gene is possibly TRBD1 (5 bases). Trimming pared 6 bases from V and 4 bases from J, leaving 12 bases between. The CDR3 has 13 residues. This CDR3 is CASSKGQGYGYTF. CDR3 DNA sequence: TGTGCCAGCAGCAAAGGCCAGGGCTATGGCTACACCTTC.

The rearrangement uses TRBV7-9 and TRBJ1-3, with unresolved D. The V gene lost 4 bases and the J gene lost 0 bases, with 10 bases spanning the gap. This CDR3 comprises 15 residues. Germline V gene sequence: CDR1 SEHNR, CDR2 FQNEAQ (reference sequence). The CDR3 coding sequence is TGTGCCAGCAGCTCCGCTCCGAGCTCTGGAAACACCATATATTTT. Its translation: CASSSAPSSGNTIYF.

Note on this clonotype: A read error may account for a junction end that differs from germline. CDR3 sequence reads: CASSPLEGSDQPQHF. CDR3 sequence (DNA): TGTGCCAGCAGTCCCCTCGAGGGTAGCGATCAGCCCCAGCATTTT. This sequence joins TRBV2 and TRBJ1-5; no firm D call. This CDR3 region has 15 residues. From germline, CDR1 is SNHLY and CDR2 FYNNEI.

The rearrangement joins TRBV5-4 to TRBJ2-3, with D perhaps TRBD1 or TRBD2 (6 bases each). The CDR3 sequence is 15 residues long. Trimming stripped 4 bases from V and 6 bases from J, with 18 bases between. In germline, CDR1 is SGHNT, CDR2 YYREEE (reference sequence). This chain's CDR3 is CASSRTAVAADTQYF. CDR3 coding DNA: TGTGCCAGCAGCCGGACAGCGGTAGCGGCCGATACGCAGTATTTT.

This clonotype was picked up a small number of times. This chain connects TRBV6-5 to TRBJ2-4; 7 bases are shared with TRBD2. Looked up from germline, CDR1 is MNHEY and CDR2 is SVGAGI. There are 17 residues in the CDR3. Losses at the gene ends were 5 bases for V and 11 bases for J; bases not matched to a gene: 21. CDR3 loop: CASSPRVGRGSLAVQYF. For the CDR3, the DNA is TGTGCCAGCAGTCCCCGGGTAGGGAGGGGATCCCTAGCGGTTCAGTACTTC.

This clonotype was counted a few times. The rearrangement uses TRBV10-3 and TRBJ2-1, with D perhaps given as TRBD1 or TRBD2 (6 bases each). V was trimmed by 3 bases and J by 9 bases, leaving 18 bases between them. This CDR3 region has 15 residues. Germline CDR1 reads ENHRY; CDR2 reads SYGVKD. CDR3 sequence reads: CAISDEQGLSSEQFF. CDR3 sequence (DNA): TGTGCCATCAGTGATGAACAGGGACTCTCGAGTGAGCAGTTCTTC.

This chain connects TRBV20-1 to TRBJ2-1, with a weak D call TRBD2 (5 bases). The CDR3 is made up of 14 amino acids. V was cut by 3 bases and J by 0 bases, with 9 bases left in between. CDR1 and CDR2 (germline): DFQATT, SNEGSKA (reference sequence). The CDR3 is CSAREAVSYNEQFF. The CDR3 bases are TGCAGTGCTAGGGAAGCGGTCTCCTACAATGAGCAGTTCTTC.

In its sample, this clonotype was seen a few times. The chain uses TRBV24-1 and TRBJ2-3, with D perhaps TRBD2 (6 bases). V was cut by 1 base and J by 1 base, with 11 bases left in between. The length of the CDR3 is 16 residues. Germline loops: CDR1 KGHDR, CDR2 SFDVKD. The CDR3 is CATSDFAGTGTDTQYF. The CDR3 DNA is TGTGCCACCAGTGATTTCGCGGGAACGGGCACAGATACGCAGTATTTT.

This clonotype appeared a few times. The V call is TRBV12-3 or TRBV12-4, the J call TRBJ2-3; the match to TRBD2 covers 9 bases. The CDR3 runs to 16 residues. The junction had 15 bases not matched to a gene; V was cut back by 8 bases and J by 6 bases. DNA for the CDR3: TGTGCCAGCTCCGGCTTAGCGGGGGCCCTCCGCGATACGCAGTATTTT. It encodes CASSGLAGALRDTQYF.

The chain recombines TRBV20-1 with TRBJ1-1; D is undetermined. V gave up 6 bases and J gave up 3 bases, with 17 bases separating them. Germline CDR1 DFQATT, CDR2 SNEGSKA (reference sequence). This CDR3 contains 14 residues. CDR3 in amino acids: CSALFAAADTEAFF. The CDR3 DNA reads TGCAGTGCACTCTTCGCTGCTGCTGACACTGAAGCTTTCTTT.

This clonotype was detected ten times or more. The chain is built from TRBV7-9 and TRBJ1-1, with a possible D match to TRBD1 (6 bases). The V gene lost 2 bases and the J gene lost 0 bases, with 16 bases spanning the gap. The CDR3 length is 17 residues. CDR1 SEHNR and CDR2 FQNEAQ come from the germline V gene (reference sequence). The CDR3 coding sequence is TGTGCCAGCAGCTTATGGGGGCGGATAACCATGAACACTGAAGCTTTCTTT. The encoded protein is CASSLWGRITMNTEAFF.

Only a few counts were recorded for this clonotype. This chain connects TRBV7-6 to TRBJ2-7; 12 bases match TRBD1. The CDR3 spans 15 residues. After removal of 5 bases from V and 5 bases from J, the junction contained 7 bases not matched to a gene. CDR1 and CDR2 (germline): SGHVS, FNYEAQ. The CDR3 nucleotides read TGTGCCAGCAGCCCGAGGGACAGGGGGCACGACGAGCAGTACTTC. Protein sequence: CASSPRDRGHDEQYF.

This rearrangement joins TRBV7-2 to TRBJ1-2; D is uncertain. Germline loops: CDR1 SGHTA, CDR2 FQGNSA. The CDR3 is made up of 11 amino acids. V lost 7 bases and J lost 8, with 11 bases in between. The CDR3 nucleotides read TGTGCCAGCAACGAACGCAGGGGCTACACCTTC. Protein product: CASNERRGYTF.

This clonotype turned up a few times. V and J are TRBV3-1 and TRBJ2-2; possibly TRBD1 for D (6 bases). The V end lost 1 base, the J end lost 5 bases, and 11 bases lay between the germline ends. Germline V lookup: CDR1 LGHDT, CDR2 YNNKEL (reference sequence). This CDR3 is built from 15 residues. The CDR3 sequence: CASSQGTDVTGELFF. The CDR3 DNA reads TGTGCCAGCAGCCAAGGGACAGACGTTACCGGGGAGCTGTTTTTT.

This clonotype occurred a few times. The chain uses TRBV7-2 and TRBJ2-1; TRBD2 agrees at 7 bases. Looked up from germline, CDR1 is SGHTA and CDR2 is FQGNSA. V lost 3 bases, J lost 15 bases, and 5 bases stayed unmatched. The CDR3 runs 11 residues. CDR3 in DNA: TGTGCCAGCAGCTTGGGGGGGAGCGGGTTCTTC. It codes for CASSLGGSGFF.

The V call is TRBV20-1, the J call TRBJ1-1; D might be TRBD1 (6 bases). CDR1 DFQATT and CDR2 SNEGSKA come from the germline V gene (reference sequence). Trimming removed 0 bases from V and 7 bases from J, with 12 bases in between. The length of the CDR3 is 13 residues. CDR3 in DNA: TGCAGTGCTAGAGATCCGGGGGGCGGTGAAGCTTTCTTT. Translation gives CSARDPGGGEAFF.

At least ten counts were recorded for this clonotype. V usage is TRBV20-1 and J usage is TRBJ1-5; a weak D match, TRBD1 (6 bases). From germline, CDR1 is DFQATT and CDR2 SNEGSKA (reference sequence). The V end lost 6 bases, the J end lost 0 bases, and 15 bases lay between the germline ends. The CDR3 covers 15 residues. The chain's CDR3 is CSAMGRGYSNQPQHF. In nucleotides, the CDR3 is TGCAGTGCCATGGGCAGGGGATATAGCAATCAGCCCCAGCATTTT.

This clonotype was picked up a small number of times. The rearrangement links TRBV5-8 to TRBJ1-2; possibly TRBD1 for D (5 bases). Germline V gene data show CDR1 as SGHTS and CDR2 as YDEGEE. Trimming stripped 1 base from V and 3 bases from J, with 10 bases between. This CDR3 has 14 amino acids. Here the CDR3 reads CASSLSGGDYGYTF. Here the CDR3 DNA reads TGTGCCAGCAGCTTGTCGGGGGGAGACTATGGCTACACCTTC.

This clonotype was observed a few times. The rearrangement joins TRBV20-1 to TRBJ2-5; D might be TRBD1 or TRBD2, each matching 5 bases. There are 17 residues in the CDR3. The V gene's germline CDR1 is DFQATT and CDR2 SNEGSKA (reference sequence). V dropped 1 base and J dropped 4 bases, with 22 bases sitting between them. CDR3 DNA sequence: TGCAGTGCTAGAGGGGACCTTAAGAACGCCCGGCCAGAGACCCAGTACTTC. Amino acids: CSARGDLKNARPETQYF.